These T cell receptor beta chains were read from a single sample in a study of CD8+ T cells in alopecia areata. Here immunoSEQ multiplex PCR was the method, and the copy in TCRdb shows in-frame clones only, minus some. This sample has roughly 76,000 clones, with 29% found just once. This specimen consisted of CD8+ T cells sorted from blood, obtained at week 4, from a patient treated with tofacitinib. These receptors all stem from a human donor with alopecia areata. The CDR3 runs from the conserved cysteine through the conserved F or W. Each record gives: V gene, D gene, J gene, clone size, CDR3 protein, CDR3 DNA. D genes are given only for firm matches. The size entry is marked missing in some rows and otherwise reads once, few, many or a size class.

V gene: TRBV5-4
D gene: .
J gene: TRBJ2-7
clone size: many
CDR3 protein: CASSLPPYEQYF
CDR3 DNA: TGTGCCAGCAGCTTGCCCCCTTACGAGCAGTACTTC

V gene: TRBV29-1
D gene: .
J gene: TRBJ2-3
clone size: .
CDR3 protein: CSTEEMADGTDTQYF
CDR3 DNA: TGCAGCACGGAGGAGATGGCCGATGGCACAGATACGCAGTATTTT

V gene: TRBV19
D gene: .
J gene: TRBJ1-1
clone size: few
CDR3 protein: CASSSGPWTEAFF
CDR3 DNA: TGTGCCAGTAGTAGCGGACCGTGGACTGAAGCTTTCTTT

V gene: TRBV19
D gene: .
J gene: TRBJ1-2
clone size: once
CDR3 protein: CASRPKSDGYTF
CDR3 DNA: TGTGCCAGTAGACCTAAGTCCGATGGCTACACCTTC

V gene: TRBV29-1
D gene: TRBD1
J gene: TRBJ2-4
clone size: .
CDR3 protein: CSVEDGKGAANIQYF
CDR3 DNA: TGCAGCGTTGAAGATGGTAAGGGGGCGGCTAACATTCAGTACTTC

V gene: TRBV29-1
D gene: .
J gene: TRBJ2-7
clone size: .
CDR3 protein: CSVLGGETYEQYF
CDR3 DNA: TGCAGCGTCCTTGGGGGTGAAACCTACGAGCAGTACTTC

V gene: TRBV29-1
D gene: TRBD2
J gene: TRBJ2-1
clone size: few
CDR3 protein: CSVEGAGVGDEQFF
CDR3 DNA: TGCAGCGTTGAAGGGGCGGGAGTCGGGGATGAGCAGTTCTTC

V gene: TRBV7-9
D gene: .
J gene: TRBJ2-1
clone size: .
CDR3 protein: CASSLSFRGNEQFF
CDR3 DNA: TGTGCCAGCAGCCTATCCTTTCGGGGGAATGAGCAGTTCTTC

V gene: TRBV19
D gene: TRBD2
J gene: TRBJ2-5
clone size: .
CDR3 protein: CASSLGLAGVETQYF
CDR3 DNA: TGTGCCAGTAGTTTGGGACTAGCGGGAGTGGAGACCCAGTACTTC

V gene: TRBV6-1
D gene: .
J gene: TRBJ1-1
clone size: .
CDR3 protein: CASSEGGNLGGYAFF
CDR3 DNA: TGTGCCAGCAGTGAAGGAGGGAACTTGGGAGGTTACGCTTTCTTT

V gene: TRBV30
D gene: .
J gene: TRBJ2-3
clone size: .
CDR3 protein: CAWEFGNTQYF
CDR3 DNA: TGTGCCTGGGAATTCGGGAATACGCAGTATTTT

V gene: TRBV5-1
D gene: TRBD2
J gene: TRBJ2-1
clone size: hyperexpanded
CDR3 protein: CASSLVPSGRGNEQFF
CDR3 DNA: TGCGCCAGCAGCTTGGTTCCTAGCGGGAGGGGGAATGAGCAGTTCTTC

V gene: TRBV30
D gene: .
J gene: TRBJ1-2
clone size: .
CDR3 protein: CAWSAGVGGYTF
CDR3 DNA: TGTGCCTGGAGCGCTGGCGTGGGAGGCTACACCTTC

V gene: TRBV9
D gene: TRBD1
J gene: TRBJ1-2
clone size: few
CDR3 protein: CASSVHDRDHYGYTF
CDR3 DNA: TGTGCCAGCAGCGTCCACGACAGGGACCACTATGGCTACACCTTC

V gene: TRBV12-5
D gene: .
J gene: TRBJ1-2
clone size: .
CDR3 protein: CASGQALTGYGYTF
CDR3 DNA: TGTGCTAGTGGCCAGGCCCTCACCGGCTATGGCTACACCTTC

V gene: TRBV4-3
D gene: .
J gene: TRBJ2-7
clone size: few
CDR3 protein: CASSLSRQGDREQYF
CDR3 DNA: TGCGCCAGCAGCCTTTCTCGGCAGGGTGACCGCGAGCAGTACTTC